This T cell receptor (beta chain) originates from a study of Graves' ophthalmopathy and Graves' hyperthyroidism. Study-wide points: Among expanded thyroid clonotypes above 0.001 frequency, most also occurred in blood.

RNA transcripts were the template, and TCR beta CDR3 regions were amplified from them. An opening RT-PCR round employed HTBI primers and preceded a second-round multiplex PCR. A single record per CDR3 protein comes from TCRdb applying MiXCR to the multiplex PCR reads. The table has under 200,000 distinct CDR3 sequences, 30% to 45% seen once. This clonotype has more than one count but fewer than ten. The antigen remains unidentified. Looked up from germline, CDR1 is KGHDR and CDR2 is SFDVKD. The CDR3 runs to 15 residues. The V segment lost 4 bases and the J segment 4 bases; nucleotides outside the gene matches: 8.

The sequence was obtained from a woman between 35 and 50 years old with Graves' ophthalmopathy. The sequencing input was peripheral blood. The chain links TRBV24-1 to TRBJ1-1; 7 bases match TRBD1. Here the CDR3 DNA reads TGTGCCACCAGTGACTCCAGGACAGGTCCCACTGAAGCTTTCTTT. Protein: CATSDSRTGPTEAFF.